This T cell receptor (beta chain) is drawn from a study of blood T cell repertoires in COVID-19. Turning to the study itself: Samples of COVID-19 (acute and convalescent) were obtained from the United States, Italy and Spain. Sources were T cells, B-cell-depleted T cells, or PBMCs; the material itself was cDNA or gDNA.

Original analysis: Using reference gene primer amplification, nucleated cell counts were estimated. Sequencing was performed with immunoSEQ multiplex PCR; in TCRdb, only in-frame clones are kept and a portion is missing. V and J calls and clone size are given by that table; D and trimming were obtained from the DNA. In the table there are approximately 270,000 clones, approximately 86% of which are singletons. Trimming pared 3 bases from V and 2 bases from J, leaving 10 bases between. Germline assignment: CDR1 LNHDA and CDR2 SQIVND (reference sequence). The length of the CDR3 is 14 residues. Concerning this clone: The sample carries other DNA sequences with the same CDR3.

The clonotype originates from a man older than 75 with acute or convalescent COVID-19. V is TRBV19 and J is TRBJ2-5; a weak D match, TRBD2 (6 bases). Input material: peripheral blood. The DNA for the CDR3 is TGTGCCAGTAGTATTGGAGGAGGGCAAGAGACCCAGTACTTC. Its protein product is CASSIGGGQETQYF.